A selection of T cell receptor beta chains follows, all from one sample in a study of T cells in Graves' hyperthyroidism and ophthalmopathy. TCRdb ran MiXCR on the multiplex PCR reads and lists one entry per CDR3 protein. The table lists 600,000 or so distinct CDR3 sequences, 11% to 15% of them singletons. Sequencing was carried out using blood. Source of these receptors: a woman between 18 and 29 years old with Graves' ophthalmopathy. Each CDR3 is given with its conserved first and last residue. The order of the fields is CDR3 length, V gene, CDR3 protein.

15	TRBV2	CASSDPTGVSYEQYF
16	TRBV28	CASSFSRTANTGELFF
18	TRBV11-1	CASSLLRPAESSYNEQFF
14	TRBV3-1	CASTPAGGRNEQYF
12	TRBV6-2/TRBV6-3	CASRTQYNEQFF
14	TRBV5-1	CASSLGGGTTEAFF
14	TRBV6-5	CASSYVALPDTQYF
14	TRBV9	CASSVNPLKETQYF
17	TRBV7-3	CASSNQTSGRGYNEQFF
17	TRBV12-3/TRBV12-4	CASSSTPCAGCTDTQYF
15	TRBV7-2	CASSQEPGRNYGYTF
15	TRBV19	CASSIDRQLNYGYTF
16	TRBV28	CASSLFPRARSYGYTF
15	TRBV3-1	CASSQPWAQGMRAFF
18	TRBV15	CATSIRPRLAGRGETQYF
15	TRBV6-2/TRBV6-3	CASSYREDPRDTQYF
15	TRBV11-2	CASSHGQGSSQPQHF
17	TRBV4-2	CASSQEYRGPGTGELFF
14	TRBV5-1	CASSLGESGQPQHF
16	TRBV7-9	CASSFGDWRERETQYF
17	TRBV20-1	CSARDFAGLAGGNEQFF
14	TRBV3-1	CASGTSGEWSEQYF
19	TRBV3-1	CASSQDSPLAGGSQETQYF
16	TRBV20-1	CSARGFGGVLQETQYF
13	TRBV2	CASNSETGGRYTF
14	TRBV27	CASYSGSSYNEQFF
17	TRBV7-3	CASSLYTDPSSYNEQFF
15	TRBV4-2	CASSPGTPHGETQYF
14	TRBV30	CAWTPGGVFYEQYF
15	TRBV11-2	CASSPWTDPSTEAFF
13	TRBV6-1	CESRAQPTYGYTF
14	TRBV30	CAWSVLGNYQPQHF
15	TRBV10-3	CAISSGQGIYSPLHF